This TCR beta chain was found in a study of blood T cells in healthy people across ages (dated by TCRdb to between 2014 and 2017). Background on the whole study: In model experiments, roughly one uniquely barcoded TCR beta cDNA molecule per two T cells was captured by template switching. Age-related changes in TCR beta repertoire diversity were measured in the study by deep sequencing normalized with unique cDNA molecular identifiers. The donors were divided into four age groups: young (average around 15 years), middle-aged (roughly 40), aged (about 60) and long-lived (nearly 85). For two donors (one aged 18 to 29 and one aged 80 or older), the study analyzed two additional independent replicas of 1 million unique cDNA reads from the same blood draw. To avoid experimental bias, donors of different ages were spread randomly across the sequencing lanes. Results and caveats for the whole study, not just this receptor: Estimates of total diversity from one million sequenced T cells were regarded as lower bounds and underestimates. Observed TCR beta diversity per million T cells fell roughly linearly with age, and a significant reduction was already apparent by age roughly 40. Because donor CMV infection status was unknown, age-related changes in expanded clonotypes were potentially confounded. Since profiling was done on bulk unsorted PBMCs, naive and antigen-experienced compartments could not be conclusively compared. Compared with the aged group, the long-lived group had more naive CD4+ T cells, fewer expanded clones and increased TCR diversity, suggesting age selection. A strong correlation was found between observed TCR beta diversity and the percentage of naive T cells measured by flow cytometry.

A remark on this clonotype: Its specific antigen is unknown. No quality values exist for individual bases; no much larger clone is one base distant.

The receptor library was made with 5' RACE. The sequencer was an Illumina HiSeq 2500. A second PCR of roughly 6 to 11 cycles was run with a J-beta primer mix and a sample-barcoded 5' primer. A unique molecular identifier was introduced onto each TCR beta cDNA molecule by a template-switch 5' adaptor carrying 12 random nucleotides. Each sample yielded at least 3 million CDR3-containing paired-end reads. The Mint cDNA synthesis kit, primed by a TRBC-specific oligonucleotide, was used to synthesize first-strand cDNA from all RNA. All cDNA was treated with uracil-DNA glycosylase and then went through a first 18-cycle PCR with the universal primers M1SS and BC2_uni_R. The authors processed their data as follows. For normalization, 1 million high-quality reads were randomly selected from each sample, with every read carrying a distinct molecular identifier. Reads sharing molecular identifiers were discarded rather than binned into consensus sequences. MiTCR, set to a Q25 quality threshold and the strictest error-elimination algorithm, was used for CDR3 identification, clonotype clustering and error correction. A nonparametric unseen species model using Euler transformation provided a lower-bound estimate of total TCR beta diversity. Starting from the raw public reads, TCRdb applied fastp trimming at Q25, assembled clones with MiXCR and retained in-frame beta chains. A single entry per CDR3 protein holds the most common genes and DNA from its merged rows. V and J calls and clone size were set by TCRdb, not the authors. Present in this sample are 1.5 million to 2 million distinct CDR3 sequences, under 30% of which were seen just once. The top ten hold 7.7% of the sample.

Taken from cysteine to phenylalanine, the CDR3 has 14 residues. Only CDR3 DNA is held: 42 bases, read in frame from base 1. For this chain, trimming is 3 bases at the V end and 5 bases at the J end, and the number of junction bases without a gene match is 5. CDR1 MDHEN and CDR2 SYDVKM were looked up in the germline V gene. Systemically healthy Caucasian individuals from Russia, some 38 in total and aged about 6 to 90 years, were included as donors. Each donor gave ten milliliters of peripheral blood, collected into EDTA-treated Vacutainer tubes. Ficoll-Paque density-gradient centrifugation was used to isolate PBMCs, with at least 6.5 million per sample. Trizol reagent was used to extract total RNA from the PBMCs, yielding at least 5.5 micrograms per sample. Naive CD45RAhigh/CD27high T cell percentages were measured by flow cytometry on a PBMC aliquot from every donor.

Sequencing was performed on blood. This receptor was taken from a woman in her 30s in good health. This chain is built from TRBV28 and TRBJ2-5; TRBD1 agrees with 8 junctional bases. The CDR3 protein sequence reads: CASSFPGGRETQYF. The DNA reads TGTGCCAGCAGTTTCCCAGGGGGCCGGGAGACCCAGTACTTC.